Following are 12 T cell receptor beta chains from one sample sequenced in a study of blood T cells in healthy people across ages. For the second PCR, which ran for about 7 to 11 cycles, a sample-barcoded 5' primer and a J-beta primer mix were used. TCRdb re-derived calls from the 5' RACE reads in MiXCR, one entry per CDR3 protein. The table has roughly 1,700,000 distinct CDR3 sequences, roughly 30% seen once. The sequencing sample was made of blood. These receptors all stem from a woman in her 30s in good health.

The chain couples TRBV5-1 to TRBJ1-1, with D perhaps matching TRBD1 (6 bases). Germline V gene lookup returns CDR1 SGHRS and CDR2 YFSETQ. V was shortened by 3 bases and J by 4 bases, with 13 bases between the two germline ends. This CDR3 is 14 amino acids long. The CDR3 DNA reads TGCGCCAGCAGCTCGTGGGGGCAGGGCACTGAAGCTTTCTTT. It encodes CASSSWGQGTEAFF. Looking up the rest from reference TRBV5-1 and TRBJ1-1 gives the full variable domain: KAGVTQTPRYLIKTRGQQVTLSCSPISGHRSVSWYQQTPGQGLQFLFEYFSETQRNKGNFPGRFSGRQFSNSRSEMNVSTLELGDSALYLCASSSWGQGTEAFFGQGTRLTVV.

This clonotype was counted a single time. CDR3: CATSRDRAPVVHEQYF. CDR3 in DNA: TGTGCCACCAGCAGAGACCGGGCTCCCGTCGTCCACGAGCAGTACTTC. This sequence joins TRBV15 and TRBJ2-7; no definite D call. V gave up 0 bases and J gave up 5 bases, with 17 bases separating them. From germline, CDR1 is LNHNV and CDR2 YYDKDF (reference sequence). The CDR3 extends over 16 amino acids.

The chain carries TRBV20-1 and TRBJ2-5, with 9 nucleotides matching TRBD2. This CDR3 has 14 amino acids. The V gene's germline CDR1 is DFQATT and CDR2 SNEGSKA (reference sequence). The trim removed 5 bases at V and 5 bases at J, leaving 9 bases unmatched. CDR3 coding DNA: TGCAGTGCTCTGAGCGGGGGGTCAGGGGAGACCCAGTACTTC. It is translated as CSALSGGSGETQYF.

This clonotype has a handful of counts. The gene calls are TRBV21-1 and TRBJ2-7; TRBD1, the table's D call, was not compared with the DNA. TRBV21-1 counts as a pseudogene. The CDR3 has 14 residues. The CDR3, as DNA: TGTGCCAGCAGCGCTACACGGGGCAGATACGAGCAGTACTTC. It translates to CASSATRGRYEQYF.

Note on this clonotype: The junction differs from germline at one of its ends, possibly a read error. The chain joins TRBV7-3 to TRBJ2-1; D is perhaps TRBD1 or TRBD2 (7 bases each). The germline gives CDR1 SGHTA, CDR2 FQGTGA. CDR3 size: 13 residues. The CDR3 sequence is CANSLAGGDEQFF. CDR3 DNA sequence: TGTGCCAACAGCTTGGCAGGGGGGGATGAGCAGTTCTTC.

Points on this clonotype: This may stem from a read error, because a much larger clone lies one nucleotide away. The chain employs TRBV7-7 and TRBJ2-5; 8 positions agree with TRBD2. There are 14 residues in the CDR3. Germline V CDR1 and CDR2: SSHAT, FNYEAQ (reference sequence). The CDR3 region is CASSLSGSRETRYF. CDR3 sequence (DNA): TGTGCCAGCAGCTTAAGCGGGAGTCGAGAGACCCGGTACTTC.

Comment on this clonotype: This may stem from a read error, because a much larger clone lies one nucleotide away. This sequence joins TRBV4-1 and TRBJ2-1; D unresolved. CDR3 size: 14 residues. From germline, CDR1 is MGHRA and CDR2 YSYEKL. Trimming stripped 0 bases from V and 8 bases from J, with 11 bases between. CDR3 in DNA: TGCGCCAGCAGCCAAGATGGGGATAGCTATGAGCAGTTCTTC. Translated: CASSQDGDSYEQFF.

The rearrangement links TRBV13 to TRBJ2-1, with TRBD1 matching 8 bases. Germline assignment: CDR1 PRHDT and CDR2 FYEKMQ (reference sequence). V lost 4 bases, J lost 8 bases, and 13 bases stayed unmatched. The CDR3 sequence is 16 residues long. Here the CDR3 DNA reads TGTGCCAGCAGCTCTTTTCGTTCAGGGGGCCTGGATGAGCAGTTCTTC. This translates into CASSSFRSGGLDEQFF.

This clonotype was detected many times. The rearrangement links TRBV5-1 to TRBJ2-7, with D possibly TRBD1 on 6 matching bases. Germline loops: CDR1 SGHRS, CDR2 YFSETQ. V lost 2 bases, J lost 0 bases, and 9 bases lay in between. This CDR3 has 14 residues. Here the CDR3 reads CASSFLQGSYEQYF. The DNA for the CDR3 is TGCGCCAGCAGCTTCCTACAGGGCTCCTACGAGCAGTACTTC. The variable domain in full, with the rest retrieved from reference TRBV5-1 and TRBJ2-7, is KAGVTQTPRYLIKTRGQQVTLSCSPISGHRSVSWYQQTPGQGLQFLFEYFSETQRNKGNFPGRFSGRQFSNSRSEMNVSTLELGDSALYLCASSFLQGSYEQYFGPGTRLTVT.

This sequence joins TRBV20-1 and TRBJ1-6, with TRBD1 matching over 7 bases. With V trimmed by 3 bases and J by 8 bases, 10 bases remained unmatched. This CDR3 is 15 amino acids long. The germline CDR1 and CDR2 sequences are DFQATT and SNEGSKA (reference sequence). The CDR3 DNA reads TGCAGTGCTAGTGCTCCGAGACAGGGTGATTCACCCCTCCACTTT. Residues: CSASAPRQGDSPLHF.

V is TRBV27 and J is TRBJ2-5, with D hard to call. Germline V lookup: CDR1 MNHEY, CDR2 SMNVEV (reference sequence). Deletions cut 6 bases from V and 1 base from J, with 6 bases between. The CDR3 sequence is 12 residues long. Here the CDR3 DNA reads TGTGCCAGCAGAGAGCCCCAAGAGACCCAGTACTTC. It is translated as CASREPQETQYF.

This chain links TRBV5-1 with TRBJ1-6; 9 bases line up with TRBD1. Looked up from germline, CDR1 is SGHRS and CDR2 is YFSETQ. V was pared by 8 bases and J by 0 bases, with 15 bases of the junction left unmatched. The CDR3 totals 19 residues. CDR3 region: CASGLAGQGTNSYNSPLHF. The CDR3, as DNA: TGCGCCAGTGGACTAGCGGGACAGGGTACGAACTCCTATAATTCACCCCTCCACTTT.